This TCR beta chain was captured in a study of cytomegalovirus exposure and HLA in healthy donors. Study outcomes and limitations: The investigators catalogued 164 TCR beta chains as cytomegalovirus-associated. Near-uniform donor sequencing depth was presumed by presence/absence analyses. Owing to their indistinguishability, certain V segments, notably TRBV6-2 and TRBV6-3, were excluded.

Concerning this clone itself: Its antigen remains unknown.

The PCR was carried out with 60 Vbeta primers and 13 Jbeta primers. TCRdb's table, derived via immunoSEQ multiplex PCR, lists solely in-frame clones and lacks some. The sample has some 59,000 clones, less than 85% seen once. This CDR3 spans 20 amino acids. Germline CDR1 and CDR2: KGHSH and LQKENI. V dropped 1 base and J dropped 4 bases, with 29 bases sitting between them. The chain is built from TRBV18 and TRBJ2-7, with a possible D match to TRBD2 (5 bases). Sequenced input: PBMCs. This receptor was obtained from a woman aged 18 to 35 in good health and CMV-seronegative. Here the CDR3 DNA reads TGTGCCAGCTCACCACGATTTGGCAGGAGGTTCAGCCCGGCGGTATACGAGCAGTACTTC. Protein: CASSPRFGRRFSPAVYEQYF.